This T cell receptor (beta chain) was sequenced in a study of cytomegalovirus exposure and HLA in healthy donors. A remark on this clone: What it recognizes is unknown.

Overall study results and limits: Sequencing had likely introduced a cluster of highly shared sequence variants as an artifact.

A multiplex PCR was run with 60 Vbeta primers and 13 Jbeta primers. Sequencing was performed with immunoSEQ multiplex PCR; in TCRdb, only in-frame clones are kept and a portion is missing. The sample records 85,000 to 130,000 clones, roughly 82% being singletons. V was trimmed by 4 bases and J by 3 bases, leaving 6 bases between them. The CDR3 totals 12 residues. From germline, CDR1 is MDHEN and CDR2 SYDVKM. The rearrangement joins TRBV28 to TRBJ1-2; D gene ambiguous. Source material: PBMCs. The receptor was derived from a woman aged 45-65 years in good health and CMV-seropositive. CDR3 amino acids: CASSSLHYGYTF. CDR3 DNA sequence: TGTGCCAGCAGTTCCCTCCACTATGGCTACACCTTC.